This TCR beta chain was captured in a study of blood T cell repertoires in COVID-19. Overall study: Samples came from the United States, Italy and Spain, spanning acute and convalescent COVID-19. T cells, B-cell-depleted T cells, or PBMCs supplied cDNA or gDNA.

The germline V gene has CDR1 SEHNR and CDR2 FQNEAQ (reference sequence). The CDR3 contains 15 residues. The junction had 4 bases not matched to a gene; V was cut back by 4 bases and J by 4 bases. Original handling: Quantification of nucleated cells was approximated via reference gene primer amplification. Profiled with immunoSEQ multiplex PCR; TCRdb holds only in-frame clones, not every one. V, J and clone size are taken as reported in that table, and D and trimming were inferred from the DNA itself. The sample contains under 150,000 clones, more than 80% of which appear only once. The receptor's source is a woman between 45 and 60 years old with acute or convalescent COVID-19. The material sequenced was peripheral blood. This chain uses TRBV7-9 with TRBJ2-6; TRBD1 agrees at 7 bases. CDR3 in DNA: TGTGCCAGCAGCTCCACAGGGGCCGGGGCCAACGTCCTGACTTTC. It specifies CASSSTGAGANVLTF.